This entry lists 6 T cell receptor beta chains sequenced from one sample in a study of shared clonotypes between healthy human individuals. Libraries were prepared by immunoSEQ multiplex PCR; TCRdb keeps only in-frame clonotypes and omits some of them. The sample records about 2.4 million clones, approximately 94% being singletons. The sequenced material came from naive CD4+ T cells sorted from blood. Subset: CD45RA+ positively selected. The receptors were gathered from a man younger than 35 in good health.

CDR3 sequence reads: CASSLGALSGVSRGYTF. The CDR3 nucleotides are TGCGCCAGCAGCTTGGGGGCCCTTTCCGGAGTCAGTAGGGGCTACACCTTC. The chain couples TRBV5-1 to TRBJ1-2; D gene ambiguous. The germline V gene encodes CDR1 SGHRS and CDR2 YFSETQ. The CDR3 covers 17 residues. V lost 0 bases and J lost 8, with 23 bases in between.

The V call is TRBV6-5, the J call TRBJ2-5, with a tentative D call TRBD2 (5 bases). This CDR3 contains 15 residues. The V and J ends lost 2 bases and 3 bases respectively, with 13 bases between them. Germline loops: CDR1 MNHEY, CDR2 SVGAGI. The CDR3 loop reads CASSYVGGRKETQYF. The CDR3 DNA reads TGTGCCAGCAGTTACGTTGGCGGGCGAAAAGAGACCCAGTACTTC.

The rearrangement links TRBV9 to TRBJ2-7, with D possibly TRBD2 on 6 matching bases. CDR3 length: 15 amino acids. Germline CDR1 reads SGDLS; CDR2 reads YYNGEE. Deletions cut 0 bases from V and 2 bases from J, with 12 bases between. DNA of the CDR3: TGTGCCAGCAGCGTAGGGGGGGACCCAGCCTACGAGCAGTACTTC. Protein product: CASSVGGDPAYEQYF. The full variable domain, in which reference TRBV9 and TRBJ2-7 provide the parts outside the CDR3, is DSGVTQTPKHLITATGQRVTLRCSPRSGDLSVYWYQQSLDQGLQFLIQYYNGEERAKGNILERFSAQQFPDLHSELNLSSLELGDSALYFCASSVGGDPAYEQYFGPGTRLTVT.

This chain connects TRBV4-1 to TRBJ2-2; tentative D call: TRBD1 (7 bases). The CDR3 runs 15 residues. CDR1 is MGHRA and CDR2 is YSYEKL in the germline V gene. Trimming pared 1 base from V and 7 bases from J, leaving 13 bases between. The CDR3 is CASSQGRGLIGELFF. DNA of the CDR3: TGCGCCAGCAGCCAAGGGAGGGGGCTTATCGGGGAGCTGTTTTTT.

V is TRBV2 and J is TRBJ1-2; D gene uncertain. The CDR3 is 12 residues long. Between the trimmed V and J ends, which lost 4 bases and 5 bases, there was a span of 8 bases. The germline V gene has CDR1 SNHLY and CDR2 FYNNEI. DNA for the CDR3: TGTGCCAGCAGTGGGCTGGAATATGGCTACACCTTC. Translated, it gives CASSGLEYGYTF.

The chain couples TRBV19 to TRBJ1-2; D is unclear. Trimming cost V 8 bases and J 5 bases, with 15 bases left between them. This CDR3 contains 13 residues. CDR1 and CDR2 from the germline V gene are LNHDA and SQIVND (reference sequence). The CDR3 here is CASGPTPGYGYTF. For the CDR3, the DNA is TGTGCCAGTGGCCCTACACCTGGATATGGCTACACCTTC. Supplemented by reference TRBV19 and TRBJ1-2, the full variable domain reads DGGITQSPKYLFRKEGQNVTLSCEQNLNHDAMYWYRQDPGQGLRLIYYSQIVNDFQKGDIAEGYSVSREKKESFPLTVTSAQKNPTAFYLCASGPTPGYGYTFGSGTRLTVV.